The sequence of this T cell receptor beta chain was determined in a study of blood T cell repertoires in COVID-19. In the study overall: The United States, Italy and Spain supplied acute and convalescent COVID-19 samples. Sources were T cells, B-cell-depleted T cells, or PBMCs; the material itself was cDNA or gDNA.

Germline assignment: CDR1 SGHDT and CDR2 YYEEEE. This CDR3 spans 15 amino acids. The V and J ends lost 2 bases and 2 bases respectively, with 11 bases between them. Under the authors' procedure: The authors estimated nucleated cell counts from reference gene primer amplification. Only in-frame clones appear in the TCRdb table, and some are missing; sequencing was by immunoSEQ multiplex PCR. For V, J and clone size, that table is used; D and trimming come from the DNA. The sample carries roughly 220,000 clones, about four fifths recorded once. The J gene is TRBJ1-5, the V gene TRBV5-6, with a possible D match to TRBD1 (6 bases). Sequencing was done on a sample of peripheral blood. The receptor was derived from a woman of 80 years or more with COVID-19, enrolled during active disease. CDR3 nucleotide sequence: TGTGCCAGCAGCTTAAGGGGGTTTGGCAATCAGCCCCAGCATTTT. Its translation: CASSLRGFGNQPQHF.